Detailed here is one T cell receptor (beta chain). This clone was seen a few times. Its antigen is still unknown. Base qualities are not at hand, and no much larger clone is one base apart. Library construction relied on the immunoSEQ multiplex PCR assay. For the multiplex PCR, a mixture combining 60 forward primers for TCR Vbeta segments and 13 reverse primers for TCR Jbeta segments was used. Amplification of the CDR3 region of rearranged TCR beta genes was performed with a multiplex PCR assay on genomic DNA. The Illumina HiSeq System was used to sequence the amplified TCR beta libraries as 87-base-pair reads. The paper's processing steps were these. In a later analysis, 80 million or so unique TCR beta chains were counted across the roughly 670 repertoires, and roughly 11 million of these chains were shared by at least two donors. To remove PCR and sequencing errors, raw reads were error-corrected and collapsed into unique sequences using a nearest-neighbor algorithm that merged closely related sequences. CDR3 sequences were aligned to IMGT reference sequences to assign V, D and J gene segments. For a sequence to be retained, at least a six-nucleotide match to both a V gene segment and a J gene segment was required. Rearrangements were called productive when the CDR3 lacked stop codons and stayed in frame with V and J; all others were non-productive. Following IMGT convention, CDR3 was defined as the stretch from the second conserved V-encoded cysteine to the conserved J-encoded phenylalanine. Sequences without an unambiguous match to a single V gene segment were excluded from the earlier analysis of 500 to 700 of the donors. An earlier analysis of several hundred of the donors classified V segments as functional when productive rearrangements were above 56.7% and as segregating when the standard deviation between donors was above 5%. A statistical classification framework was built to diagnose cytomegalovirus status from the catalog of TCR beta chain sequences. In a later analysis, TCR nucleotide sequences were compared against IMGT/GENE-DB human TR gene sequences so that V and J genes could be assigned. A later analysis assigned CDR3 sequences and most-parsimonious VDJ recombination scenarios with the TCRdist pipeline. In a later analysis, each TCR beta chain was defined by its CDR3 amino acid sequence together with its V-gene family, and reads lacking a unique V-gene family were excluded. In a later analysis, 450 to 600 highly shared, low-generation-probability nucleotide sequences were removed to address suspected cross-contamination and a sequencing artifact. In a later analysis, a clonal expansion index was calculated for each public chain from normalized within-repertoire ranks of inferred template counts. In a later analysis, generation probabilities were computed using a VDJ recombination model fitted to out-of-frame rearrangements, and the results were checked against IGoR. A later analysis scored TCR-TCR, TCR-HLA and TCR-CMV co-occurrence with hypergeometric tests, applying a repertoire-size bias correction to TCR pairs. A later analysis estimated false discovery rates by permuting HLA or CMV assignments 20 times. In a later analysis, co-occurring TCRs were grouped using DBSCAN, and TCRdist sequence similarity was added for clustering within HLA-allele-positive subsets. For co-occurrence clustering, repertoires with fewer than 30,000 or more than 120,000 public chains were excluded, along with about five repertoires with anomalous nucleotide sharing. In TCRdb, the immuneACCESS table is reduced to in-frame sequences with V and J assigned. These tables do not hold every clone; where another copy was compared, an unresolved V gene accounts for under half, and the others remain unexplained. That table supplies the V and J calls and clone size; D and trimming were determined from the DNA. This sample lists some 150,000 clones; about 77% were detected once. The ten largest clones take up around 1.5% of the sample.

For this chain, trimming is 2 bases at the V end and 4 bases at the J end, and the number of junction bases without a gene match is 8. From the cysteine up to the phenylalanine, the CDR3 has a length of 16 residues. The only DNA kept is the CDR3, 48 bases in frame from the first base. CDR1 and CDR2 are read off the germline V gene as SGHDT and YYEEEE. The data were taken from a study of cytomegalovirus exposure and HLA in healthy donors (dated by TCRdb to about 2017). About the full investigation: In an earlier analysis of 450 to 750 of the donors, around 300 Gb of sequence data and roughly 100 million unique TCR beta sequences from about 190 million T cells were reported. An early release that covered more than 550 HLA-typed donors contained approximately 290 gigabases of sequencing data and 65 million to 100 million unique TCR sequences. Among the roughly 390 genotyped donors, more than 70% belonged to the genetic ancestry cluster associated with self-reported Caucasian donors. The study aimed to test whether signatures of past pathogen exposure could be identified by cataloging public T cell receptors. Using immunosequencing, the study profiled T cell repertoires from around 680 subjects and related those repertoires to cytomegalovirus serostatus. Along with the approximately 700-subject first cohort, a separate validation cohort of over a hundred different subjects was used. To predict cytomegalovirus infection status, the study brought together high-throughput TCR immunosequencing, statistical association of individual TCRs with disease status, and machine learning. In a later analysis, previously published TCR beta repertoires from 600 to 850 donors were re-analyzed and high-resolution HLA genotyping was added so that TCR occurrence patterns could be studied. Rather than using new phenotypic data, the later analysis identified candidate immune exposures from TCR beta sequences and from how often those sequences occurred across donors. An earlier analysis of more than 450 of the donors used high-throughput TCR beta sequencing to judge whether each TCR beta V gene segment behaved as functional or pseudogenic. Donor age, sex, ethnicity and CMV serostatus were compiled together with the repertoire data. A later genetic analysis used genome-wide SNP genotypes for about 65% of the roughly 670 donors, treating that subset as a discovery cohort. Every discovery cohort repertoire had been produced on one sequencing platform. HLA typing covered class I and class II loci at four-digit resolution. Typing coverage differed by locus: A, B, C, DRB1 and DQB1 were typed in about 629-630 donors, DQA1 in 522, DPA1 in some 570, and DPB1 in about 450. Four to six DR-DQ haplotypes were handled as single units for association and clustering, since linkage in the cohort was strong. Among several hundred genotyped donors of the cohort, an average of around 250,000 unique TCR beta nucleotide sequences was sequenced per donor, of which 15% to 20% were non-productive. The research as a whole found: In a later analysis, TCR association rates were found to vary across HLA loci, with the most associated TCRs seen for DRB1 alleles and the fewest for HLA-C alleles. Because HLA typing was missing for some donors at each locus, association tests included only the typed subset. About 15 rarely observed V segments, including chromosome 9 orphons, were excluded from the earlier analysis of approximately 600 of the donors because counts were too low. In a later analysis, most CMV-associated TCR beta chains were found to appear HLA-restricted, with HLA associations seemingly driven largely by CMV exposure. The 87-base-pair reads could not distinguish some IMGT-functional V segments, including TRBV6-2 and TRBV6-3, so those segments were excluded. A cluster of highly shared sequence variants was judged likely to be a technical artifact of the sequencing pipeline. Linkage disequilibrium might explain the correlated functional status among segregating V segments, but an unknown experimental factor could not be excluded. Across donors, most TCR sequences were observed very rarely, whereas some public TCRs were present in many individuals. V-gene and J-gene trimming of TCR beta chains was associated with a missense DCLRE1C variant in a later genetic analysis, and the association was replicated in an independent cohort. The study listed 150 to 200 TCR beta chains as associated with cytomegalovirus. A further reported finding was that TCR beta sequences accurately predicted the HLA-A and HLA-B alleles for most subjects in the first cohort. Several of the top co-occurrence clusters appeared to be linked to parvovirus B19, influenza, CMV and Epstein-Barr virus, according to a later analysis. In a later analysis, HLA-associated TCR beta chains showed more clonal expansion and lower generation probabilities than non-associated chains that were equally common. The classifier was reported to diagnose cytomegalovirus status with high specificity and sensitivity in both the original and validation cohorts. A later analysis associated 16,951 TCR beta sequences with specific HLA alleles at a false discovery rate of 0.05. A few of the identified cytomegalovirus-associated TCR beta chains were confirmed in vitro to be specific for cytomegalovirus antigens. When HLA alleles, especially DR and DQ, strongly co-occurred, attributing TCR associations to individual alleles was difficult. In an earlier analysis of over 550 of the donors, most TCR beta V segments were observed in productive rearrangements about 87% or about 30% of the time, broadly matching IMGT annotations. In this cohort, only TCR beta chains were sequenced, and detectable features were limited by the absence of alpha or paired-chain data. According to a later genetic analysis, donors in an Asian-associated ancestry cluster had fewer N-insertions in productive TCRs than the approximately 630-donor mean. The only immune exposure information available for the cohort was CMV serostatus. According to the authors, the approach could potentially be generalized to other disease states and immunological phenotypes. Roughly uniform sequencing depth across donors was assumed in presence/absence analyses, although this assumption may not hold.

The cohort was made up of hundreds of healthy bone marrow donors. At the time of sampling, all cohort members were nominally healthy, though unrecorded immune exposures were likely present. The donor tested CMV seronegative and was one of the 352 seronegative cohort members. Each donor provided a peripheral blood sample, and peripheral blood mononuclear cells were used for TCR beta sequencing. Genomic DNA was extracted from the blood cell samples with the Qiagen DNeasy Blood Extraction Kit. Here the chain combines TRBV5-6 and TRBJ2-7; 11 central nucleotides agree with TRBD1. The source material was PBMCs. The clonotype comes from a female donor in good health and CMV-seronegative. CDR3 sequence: CASSFTGTGGKYEQYF. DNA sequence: TGTGCCAGCAGCTTTACCGGGACAGGGGGAAAATACGAGCAGTACTTC.